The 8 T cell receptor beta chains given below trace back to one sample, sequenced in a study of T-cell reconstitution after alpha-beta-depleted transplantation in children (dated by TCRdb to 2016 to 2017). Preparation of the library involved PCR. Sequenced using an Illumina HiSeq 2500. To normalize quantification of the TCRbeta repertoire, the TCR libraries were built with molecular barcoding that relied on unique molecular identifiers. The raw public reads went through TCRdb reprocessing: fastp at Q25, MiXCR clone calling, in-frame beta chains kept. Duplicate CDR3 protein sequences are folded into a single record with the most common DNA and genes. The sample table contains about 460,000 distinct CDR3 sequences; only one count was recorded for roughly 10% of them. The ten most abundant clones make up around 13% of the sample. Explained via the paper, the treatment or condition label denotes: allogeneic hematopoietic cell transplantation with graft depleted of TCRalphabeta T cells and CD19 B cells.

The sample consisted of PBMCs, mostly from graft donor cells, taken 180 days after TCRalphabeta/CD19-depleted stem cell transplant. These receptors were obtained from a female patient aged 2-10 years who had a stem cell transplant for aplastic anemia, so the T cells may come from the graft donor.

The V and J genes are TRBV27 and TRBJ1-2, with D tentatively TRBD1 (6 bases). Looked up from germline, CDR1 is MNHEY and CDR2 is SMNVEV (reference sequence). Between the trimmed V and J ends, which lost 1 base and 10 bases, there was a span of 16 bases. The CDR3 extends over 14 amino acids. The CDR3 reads CASSLLTDRRSYTF. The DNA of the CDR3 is TGTGCCAGCAGTTTATTGACGGACAGAAGATCCTACACCTTC.

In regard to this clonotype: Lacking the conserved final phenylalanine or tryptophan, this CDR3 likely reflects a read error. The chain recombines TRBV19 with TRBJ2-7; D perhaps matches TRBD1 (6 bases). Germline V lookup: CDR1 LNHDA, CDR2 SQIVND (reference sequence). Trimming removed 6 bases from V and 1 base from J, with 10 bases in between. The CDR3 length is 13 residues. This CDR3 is CASSRGESYEQYL. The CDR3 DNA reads TGTGCCAGTAGCAGGGGTGAATCCTACGAGCAGTACCTC.

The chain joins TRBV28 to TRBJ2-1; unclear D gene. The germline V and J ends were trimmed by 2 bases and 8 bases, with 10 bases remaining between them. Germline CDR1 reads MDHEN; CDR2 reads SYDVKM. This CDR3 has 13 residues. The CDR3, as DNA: TGTGCCAGCAGTTTACTAGTTTACCATGAGCAGTTCTTC. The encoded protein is CASSLLVYHEQFF.

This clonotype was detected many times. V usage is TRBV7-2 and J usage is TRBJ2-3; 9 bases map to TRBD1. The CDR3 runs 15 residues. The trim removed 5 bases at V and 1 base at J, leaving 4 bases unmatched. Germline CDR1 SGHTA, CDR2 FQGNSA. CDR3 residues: CASSRRTGGTDTQYF. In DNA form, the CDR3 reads TGTGCCAGCAGCCGACGGACAGGGGGCACAGATACGCAGTATTTT.

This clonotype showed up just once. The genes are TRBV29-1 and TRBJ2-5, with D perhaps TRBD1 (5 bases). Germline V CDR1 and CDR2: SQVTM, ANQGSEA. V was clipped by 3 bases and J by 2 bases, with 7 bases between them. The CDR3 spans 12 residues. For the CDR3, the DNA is TGCAGCGTTGACCCAGGGCAAGAGACCCAGTACTTC. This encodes CSVDPGQETQYF.

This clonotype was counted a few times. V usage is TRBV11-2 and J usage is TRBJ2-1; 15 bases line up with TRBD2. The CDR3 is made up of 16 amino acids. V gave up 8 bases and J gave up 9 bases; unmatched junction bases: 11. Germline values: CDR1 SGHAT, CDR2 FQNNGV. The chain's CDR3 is CASHSIGLAGGIEQFF. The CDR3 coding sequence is TGTGCCAGCCATTCTATCGGACTAGCGGGAGGGATTGAGCAGTTCTTC.

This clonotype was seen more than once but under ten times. In nucleotides, the CDR3 is TGCAGTGCCCATATGGGGGGGGGAAATCAGCCCCAGCATTTT. It encodes CSAHMGGGNQPQHF. V gene TRBV20-1 combines with J gene TRBJ1-5; perhaps TRBD1 as D (5 bases). Germline V gene sequence: CDR1 DFQATT, CDR2 SNEGSKA (reference sequence). The V end lost 6 bases, the J end lost 4 bases, and 16 bases lay between the germline ends. The CDR3 is made up of 14 amino acids.

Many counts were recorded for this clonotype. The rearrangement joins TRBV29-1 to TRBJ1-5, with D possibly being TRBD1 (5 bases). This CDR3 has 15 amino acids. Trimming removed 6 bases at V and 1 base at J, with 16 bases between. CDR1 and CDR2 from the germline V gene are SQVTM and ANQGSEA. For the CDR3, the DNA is TGCAGCGTCGCCTTTACCCGGGACAGCAATCAGCCCCAGCATTTT. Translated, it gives CSVAFTRDSNQPQHF.